This T cell receptor (beta chain) was found in a study of T cell repertoires in ileal Crohn's disease. Trimming removed 7 bases from V and 4 bases from J; junction bases left unmatched: 8. Germline values: CDR1 SGHTA, CDR2 FQGNSA. The CDR3 has 15 residues. The protocol was immunoSEQ multiplex PCR, while the TCRdb copy is restricted to in-frame clones and leaves out a portion. The data hold under 6,500 clones, with roughly 82% observed a single time. The clonotype comes from an adult with Crohn's disease. The sample taken for sequencing was ileal tissue. The chain combines TRBV7-2 with TRBJ2-3; TRBD1 matches 10 bases. The CDR3 DNA is TGTGCCAGCACCTCTCTCGGACAGGGGGCAGATACGCAGTATTTT. It translates to CASTSLGQGADTQYF.